Listed below are T cell receptor beta chains from one sample, sequenced in a study of blood T cell repertoires in COVID-19. Produced via immunoSEQ multiplex PCR; TCRdb's table is partial and in-frame only. The table lists roughly 100,000 clones, 80% to 95% of them singletons. The sample consisted of peripheral blood. These TCRs come from a man in his late teens or twenties with COVID-19, enrolled during active disease. Both conserved end residues are part of each CDR3. D genes are given only for firm matches. A row's size may be missing; if present it is once, few, many or a size class.

cdr3_nt: TGCGCCAGCCCAAAGGGGAGGGGGTCTACTGGGGCCAACGTCCTGACTTTC; cdr3_aa: CASPKGRGSTGANVLTF; clone_size: NA; v_call: TRBV10-1; d_call: NA; j_call: TRBJ2-6
cdr3_nt: TGTGCCAGCAGTTACCATCGGCGGGGAGGTGAGACCCAGTACTTC; cdr3_aa: CASSYHRRGGETQYF; clone_size: NA; v_call: TRBV6-6; d_call: NA; j_call: TRBJ2-5
cdr3_nt: TGTGCCAGCAGTTGGGACAGTAACTATGGCTACACCTTC; cdr3_aa: CASSWDSNYGYTF; clone_size: NA; v_call: TRBV12-3/TRBV12-4; d_call: TRBD1; j_call: TRBJ1-2
cdr3_nt: TGTGCCAGCAGCCCAAGTCCTCGGACAGGCCGGCCCTACGAGCAGTACTTC; cdr3_aa: CASSPSPRTGRPYEQYF; clone_size: NA; v_call: TRBV13; d_call: TRBD1; j_call: TRBJ2-7
cdr3_nt: TGTGCCAGCAGCTGGACGACAGGATACTCTGGGGCCAACGTCCTGACTTTC; cdr3_aa: CASSWTTGYSGANVLTF; clone_size: NA; v_call: TRBV6-2/TRBV6-3; d_call: NA; j_call: TRBJ2-6
cdr3_nt: TGTGCCAGCACTGGGGGGAACTACGAGCAGTACTTC; cdr3_aa: CASTGGNYEQYF; clone_size: NA; v_call: TRBV12-3/TRBV12-4; d_call: NA; j_call: TRBJ2-7
cdr3_nt: TGTGCCAGCTCACCGGGACAGGGGGCTAAGGGGGAGCTGTTTTTT; cdr3_aa: CASSPGQGAKGELFF; clone_size: NA; v_call: TRBV18; d_call: TRBD1; j_call: TRBJ2-2
cdr3_nt: TGCGCCAGCAGCTTGGCCTCGTCGCCTAGCGGGATCAGCGAGCAGTACTTC; cdr3_aa: CASSLASSPSGISEQYF; clone_size: NA; v_call: TRBV5-1; d_call: TRBD2; j_call: TRBJ2-7
cdr3_nt: TGTGCCACCAGCAGAGGGGGGGCGAACACCGGGGAGCTGTTTTTT; cdr3_aa: CATSRGGANTGELFF; clone_size: NA; v_call: TRBV15; d_call: NA; j_call: TRBJ2-2
cdr3_nt: TGTGCCAGCAGCGTAGAGCCAGGGGGTACCGACGAGCAGTACTTC; cdr3_aa: CASSVEPGGTDEQYF; clone_size: NA; v_call: TRBV9; d_call: TRBD1; j_call: TRBJ2-7
cdr3_nt: TGTGCCAGTAGTATAGTAGCGGGAGGGTTCGATGAGCAGTTCTTC; cdr3_aa: CASSIVAGGFDEQFF; clone_size: NA; v_call: TRBV19; d_call: TRBD2; j_call: TRBJ2-1
cdr3_nt: TGTGCCAGCAGTTTTGCACTGATAAATGAAAAACTGCTTTTT; cdr3_aa: CASSFALINEKLLF; clone_size: NA; v_call: TRBV28; d_call: NA; j_call: TRBJ1-4
cdr3_nt: TGTGCCAGCAGCCCCACTAGCGGTAACCAAGAGACCCAGTACTTC; cdr3_aa: CASSPTSGNQETQYF; clone_size: NA; v_call: TRBV11-1; d_call: TRBD2; j_call: TRBJ2-5
cdr3_nt: TGTGCCAGCAGCCCGGAAGCGGGAGTAACTACCGGGGAGCTGTTTTTT; cdr3_aa: CASSPEAGVTTGELFF; clone_size: NA; v_call: TRBV9; d_call: TRBD2; j_call: TRBJ2-2
cdr3_nt: TGCGCCAGCAGCTTGGATACGGGAGCAGCAGATACGCAGTATTTT; cdr3_aa: CASSLDTGAADTQYF; clone_size: NA; v_call: TRBV5-1; d_call: NA; j_call: TRBJ2-3
cdr3_nt: TGTGCCAGCAGTTTCGACAGGGGGCACATTCAGTACTTC; cdr3_aa: CASSFDRGHIQYF; clone_size: NA; v_call: TRBV7-9; d_call: TRBD1; j_call: TRBJ2-4
cdr3_nt: TGCGCCAGCAGCCATCCAACAGTAGGGACACGGAAGGACTTACGAGAGCAGTACTTC; cdr3_aa: CASSHPTVGTRKDLREQYF; clone_size: NA; v_call: TRBV4-1; d_call: NA; j_call: TRBJ2-7
cdr3_nt: TGTGCCAGCAGTTATTCCGGGACAGGAGCCGGTGAGCAGTACTTC; cdr3_aa: CASSYSGTGAGEQYF; clone_size: NA; v_call: TRBV6-8; d_call: TRBD1; j_call: TRBJ2-7
cdr3_nt: TGTGCCAGTAGTACCTACAGGGCTGGGGAGCAGTACTTC; cdr3_aa: CASSTYRAGEQYF; clone_size: NA; v_call: TRBV19; d_call: NA; j_call: TRBJ2-7
cdr3_nt: TGTGCCAGCAGACCCGGGGAGGGGAGAGCGTACGAGCAGTACTTC; cdr3_aa: CASRPGEGRAYEQYF; clone_size: NA; v_call: TRBV7-9; d_call: TRBD2; j_call: TRBJ2-7
cdr3_nt: TGTGCCTGGGACCGGGACAGGGGAAGCTACGAGCAGTACTTC; cdr3_aa: CAWDRDRGSYEQYF; clone_size: NA; v_call: TRBV30; d_call: TRBD1; j_call: TRBJ2-7
cdr3_nt: TGTGCCAGTAAGGCCACTAAAGCGGGAAGCACAGATACGCAGTATTTT; cdr3_aa: CASKATKAGSTDTQYF; clone_size: once; v_call: TRBV19; d_call: TRBD2; j_call: TRBJ2-3
cdr3_nt: TGTGCCAGCAGCCCGGGGACACAAGGACATGGCTACACCTTC; cdr3_aa: CASSPGTQGHGYTF; clone_size: NA; v_call: TRBV12-1; d_call: NA; j_call: TRBJ1-2
cdr3_nt: TGTGCCAGCAGCTGGACAGGGGGCGACGAGCAGTACTTC; cdr3_aa: CASSWTGGDEQYF; clone_size: NA; v_call: TRBV7-2; d_call: TRBD1; j_call: TRBJ2-7
cdr3_nt: TGTGCCAGCAGCCTAGTCAAAGGGGGACGCACAGATACGCAGTATTTT; cdr3_aa: CASSLVKGGRTDTQYF; clone_size: NA; v_call: TRBV14; d_call: NA; j_call: TRBJ2-3
cdr3_nt: TGTGCCACCAGCAGGGGGGGGACACACTCCTACGAGCAGTACTTC; cdr3_aa: CATSRGGTHSYEQYF; clone_size: NA; v_call: TRBV15; d_call: NA; j_call: TRBJ2-7
cdr3_nt: TGTGCCAGCAGTCATTACGGGGGCGGACTAGATCGGAGTCAGCCCCAGCATTTT; cdr3_aa: CASSHYGGGLDRSQPQHF; clone_size: NA; v_call: TRBV28; d_call: NA; j_call: TRBJ1-5
cdr3_nt: TGCGCCAGCAGCCAGGGCATTGAGCAGTTCTTC; cdr3_aa: CASSQGIEQFF; clone_size: NA; v_call: TRBV4-3; d_call: NA; j_call: TRBJ2-1
cdr3_nt: TGTGCCAGCAGGACAGGGAATAGCAATCAGCCCCAGCATTTT; cdr3_aa: CASRTGNSNQPQHF; clone_size: few; v_call: TRBV6-5; d_call: TRBD1; j_call: TRBJ1-5
cdr3_nt: TGTGCCAGCAGTGATAACAGGGGGACGTTTCAGCCCCAGCATTTT; cdr3_aa: CASSDNRGTFQPQHF; clone_size: NA; v_call: TRBV2; d_call: TRBD1; j_call: TRBJ1-5
cdr3_nt: TGCGCCAGCAGCCAAGGTTTGAGACAGGGGGCAACTGAAGCTTTCTTT; cdr3_aa: CASSQGLRQGATEAFF; clone_size: NA; v_call: TRBV4-1; d_call: TRBD1; j_call: TRBJ1-1
cdr3_nt: TGTGCCTGGAGTCCATCCCAGGGTTATGGTCAGCCCCAGCATTTT; cdr3_aa: CAWSPSQGYGQPQHF; clone_size: few; v_call: TRBV30; d_call: NA; j_call: TRBJ1-5
cdr3_nt: TGTGCCAGCAGCTTAGAGGCGCCAGGGGGGCAGCCCCAGCATTTT; cdr3_aa: CASSLEAPGGQPQHF; clone_size: NA; v_call: TRBV7-2; d_call: TRBD1; j_call: TRBJ1-5
cdr3_nt: TGTGCCTCAAGGCGGCTAGCGGGAGGTGGTGAGCAGTTCTTC; cdr3_aa: CASRRLAGGGEQFF; clone_size: NA; v_call: TRBV30; d_call: TRBD2; j_call: TRBJ2-1
cdr3_nt: TGCGCCAGCAGCCAAGCCCCCTGGGCGGGAGGTAACGAGCAGTACTTC; cdr3_aa: CASSQAPWAGGNEQYF; clone_size: NA; v_call: TRBV4-1; d_call: TRBD2; j_call: TRBJ2-7
cdr3_nt: TGTGCCAGCAGTTATCTCCCGGGAGCCTACGAGCAGTACTTC; cdr3_aa: CASSYLPGAYEQYF; clone_size: NA; v_call: TRBV6-5; d_call: NA; j_call: TRBJ2-7
cdr3_nt: TGTGCCAGTAGTTCCGGGGGGTACACAGATACGCAGTATTTT; cdr3_aa: CASSSGGYTDTQYF; clone_size: NA; v_call: TRBV19; d_call: TRBD2; j_call: TRBJ2-3
cdr3_nt: TGCGCCTCTTCCTCGGGACAGGGGGTAGATGGCTACACCTTC; cdr3_aa: CASSSGQGVDGYTF; clone_size: NA; v_call: TRBV5-1; d_call: TRBD1; j_call: TRBJ1-2
cdr3_nt: TGCGCCAGCAGCTCGGGGACAGGGTCTCATGAAAAACTGTTTTTT; cdr3_aa: CASSSGTGSHEKLFF; clone_size: NA; v_call: TRBV5-1; d_call: TRBD1; j_call: TRBJ1-4
cdr3_nt: TGCGCCAGCACCAGACTAGCGGGAGGGCCCGCGTTCTACAATGAGCAGTTCTTC; cdr3_aa: CASTRLAGGPAFYNEQFF; clone_size: NA; v_call: TRBV10-1; d_call: TRBD2; j_call: TRBJ2-1
cdr3_nt: TGTGCCAGTCTTGGGACAGGCTACGCTGGAACTGAAGCTTTCTTT; cdr3_aa: CASLGTGYAGTEAFF; clone_size: NA; v_call: TRBV19; d_call: TRBD1; j_call: TRBJ1-1
cdr3_nt: TGTGCCAGCAGCTTATCCCAGGATCAGCCCCAGCATTTT; cdr3_aa: CASSLSQDQPQHF; clone_size: NA; v_call: TRBV7-9; d_call: NA; j_call: TRBJ1-5
cdr3_nt: TGTGCCAGCTCCTCAAGGGAGAGCTACGAGCAGTACTTC; cdr3_aa: CASSSRESYEQYF; clone_size: NA; v_call: TRBV18; d_call: NA; j_call: TRBJ2-7
cdr3_nt: TGCGCCAGCAGCACAACACTTACAGGGGGCACAGATACGCAGTATTTT; cdr3_aa: CASSTTLTGGTDTQYF; clone_size: NA; v_call: TRBV5-1; d_call: TRBD1; j_call: TRBJ2-3
cdr3_nt: TGTGCCAGCAGCTTAGGATCCGGGACTCCTAACACCGGGGAGCTGTTTTTT; cdr3_aa: CASSLGSGTPNTGELFF; clone_size: NA; v_call: TRBV11-3; d_call: NA; j_call: TRBJ2-2
cdr3_nt: TGTGCCAGCAGCCAACTAGCGGGAGGGCCCCCAGATACGCAGTATTTT; cdr3_aa: CASSQLAGGPPDTQYF; clone_size: NA; v_call: TRBV3-1/TRBV3-2; d_call: TRBD2; j_call: TRBJ2-3
cdr3_nt: TGTGCCAGCAGCCCCTCCGGCTATGGCTACACCTTC; cdr3_aa: CASSPSGYGYTF; clone_size: NA; v_call: TRBV14; d_call: NA; j_call: TRBJ1-2
cdr3_nt: TGTGCCAGCAGTAAGGGACAGGGAGGCAGGGATACGCAGTATTTT; cdr3_aa: CASSKGQGGRDTQYF; clone_size: NA; v_call: TRBV27; d_call: TRBD1; j_call: TRBJ2-3
cdr3_nt: TGTGCCAGCAGTTACTCGATCCCTCTAGCGGGAGGGCGGCAGTTCTTC; cdr3_aa: CASSYSIPLAGGRQFF; clone_size: NA; v_call: TRBV6-5; d_call: TRBD2; j_call: TRBJ2-1
cdr3_nt: TGTGCCAGCCAGAATCTCTATGGCTACACCTTC; cdr3_aa: CASQNLYGYTF; clone_size: NA; v_call: TRBV19; d_call: NA; j_call: TRBJ1-2
cdr3_nt: TGTGCCAGTAGTATTAGGTCCGGGGGGGGATTGGGGCAGTTCTTC; cdr3_aa: CASSIRSGGGLGQFF; clone_size: NA; v_call: TRBV19; d_call: TRBD2; j_call: TRBJ2-1